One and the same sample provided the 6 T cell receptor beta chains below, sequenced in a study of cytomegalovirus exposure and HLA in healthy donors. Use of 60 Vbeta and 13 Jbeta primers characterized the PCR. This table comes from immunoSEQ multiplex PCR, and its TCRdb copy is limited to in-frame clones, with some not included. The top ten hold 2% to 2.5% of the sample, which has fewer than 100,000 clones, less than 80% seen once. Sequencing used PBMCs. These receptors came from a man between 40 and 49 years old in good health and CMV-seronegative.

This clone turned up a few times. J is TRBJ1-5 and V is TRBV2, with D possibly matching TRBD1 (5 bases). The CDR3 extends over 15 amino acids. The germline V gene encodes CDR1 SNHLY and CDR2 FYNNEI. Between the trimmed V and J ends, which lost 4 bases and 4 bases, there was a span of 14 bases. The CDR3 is CASSGGQAGNQPQHF. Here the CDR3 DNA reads TGTGCCAGCAGTGGGGGCCAGGCAGGAAATCAGCCCCAGCATTTT.

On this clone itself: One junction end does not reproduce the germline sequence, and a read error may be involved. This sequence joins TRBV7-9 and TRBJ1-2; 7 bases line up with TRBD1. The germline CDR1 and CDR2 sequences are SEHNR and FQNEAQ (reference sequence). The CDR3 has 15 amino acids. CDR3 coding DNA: TGTTCCAGCAGCGGACAGGACCTGATTATCTATGGCTACACCTTC. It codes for CSSSGQDLIIYGYTF.

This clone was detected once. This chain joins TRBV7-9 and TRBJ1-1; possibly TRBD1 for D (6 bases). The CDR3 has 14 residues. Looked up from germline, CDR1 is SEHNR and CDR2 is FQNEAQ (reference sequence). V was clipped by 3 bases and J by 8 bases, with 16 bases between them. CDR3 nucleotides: TGTGCCAGCAGCTTCGGCAACAGGGACCAGGAAGCTTTCTTT. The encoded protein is CASSFGNRDQEAFF.

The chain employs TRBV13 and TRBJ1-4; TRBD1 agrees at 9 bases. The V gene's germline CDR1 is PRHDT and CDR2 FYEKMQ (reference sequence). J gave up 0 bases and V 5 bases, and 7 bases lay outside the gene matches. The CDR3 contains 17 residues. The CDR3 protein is CASSEPGQGATNEKLFF. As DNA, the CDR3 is TGTGCCAGCAGCGAACCGGGACAGGGTGCAACTAATGAAAAACTGTTTTTT.

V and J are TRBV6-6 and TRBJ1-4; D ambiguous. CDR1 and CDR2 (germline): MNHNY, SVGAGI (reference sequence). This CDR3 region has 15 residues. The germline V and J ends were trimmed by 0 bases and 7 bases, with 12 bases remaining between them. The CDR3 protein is CASSYSLGISEKLFF. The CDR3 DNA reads TGTGCCAGCAGTTACTCTCTCGGGATTAGTGAAAAACTGTTTTTT.

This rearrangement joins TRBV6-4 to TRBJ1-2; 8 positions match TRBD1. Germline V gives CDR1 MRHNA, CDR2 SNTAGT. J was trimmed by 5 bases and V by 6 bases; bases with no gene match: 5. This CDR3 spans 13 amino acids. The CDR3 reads CASRAGGNYGYTF. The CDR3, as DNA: TGTGCCAGCAGAGCAGGGGGCAATTATGGCTACACCTTC.